These T cell receptor beta chains were read from a single sample in a study of cytomegalovirus exposure and HLA in healthy donors. Sequencing used immunoSEQ multiplex PCR; TCRdb keeps in-frame clones, though not all of them. The sample has 30,000 to 40,000 clones, 81% seen once. Sample: PBMCs. The receptors originated from a woman between 40 and 50 years old in good health and CMV-seronegative. The CDR3 runs from the conserved cysteine through the conserved F or W. The D gene is left open where the match is weak. The size entry is marked missing in some rows and otherwise reads once, few, many or a size class.

TRBV18	NA	TRBJ2-5	TRBD2	TGTGCCAGCTCACCACCGACTAGCCCTGGGACCCAGTACTTC	CASSPPTSPGTQYF
TRBV19	NA	TRBJ2-3	NA	TGTGCCAGTAGTATAGAACTCACAGATACGCAGTATTTT	CASSIELTDTQYF
TRBV7-9	NA	TRBJ1-5	NA	TGTGCCAGCAGCACCCACGGGACTCCGGCCCAGCATTTT	CASSTHGTPAQHF
TRBV29-1	NA	TRBJ1-4	TRBD1	TGCAGCGTTTCACTCACAGGGGGAGAAAAACTGTTTTTT	CSVSLTGGEKLFF
TRBV6-5	NA	TRBJ1-2	NA	TGTGCCAGCAGTTACTCGGAGCGGGATGGCTACACCTTC	CASSYSERDGYTF
TRBV10-3	NA	TRBJ1-1	NA	TGTGCCATCAGTGTACGGGGGAACACTGAAGCTTTCTTT	CAISVRGNTEAFF
TRBV4-3	NA	TRBJ1-4	NA	TGCGCCAGCAGCCAGGTCCTACGGGGGGAAAAACTGTTTTTT	CASSQVLRGEKLFF
TRBV4-3	NA	TRBJ2-2	TRBD2	TGCGCCAGCAGCCAAGCGGGGGGGCCTGCCGGGGAGCTGTTTTTT	CASSQAGGPAGELFF
TRBV20-1	NA	TRBJ1-2	NA	TGCAGTGTAGGGGACTATGGCTACACCTTC	CSVGDYGYTF
TRBV19	NA	TRBJ1-1	NA	TGTGCCAGTAATATAGGCAGGGGAACTGAAGCTTTCTTT	CASNIGRGTEAFF
TRBV7-2	NA	TRBJ1-3	TRBD1	TGTGCCAGCAGCTTAGCCCAGGGGGCTACCATATATTTT	CASSLAQGATIYF
TRBV30	NA	TRBJ1-4	NA	TGTGCCTGGAGTGAGTCGGGGATCGTTACTGAAAAACTGTTTTTT	CAWSESGIVTEKLFF
TRBV5-1	NA	TRBJ2-1	NA	TGCGCCAGTTCGGTGGACAGCACCTACAATGAGCAGTTCTTC	CASSVDSTYNEQFF
TRBV5-8	NA	TRBJ2-3	TRBD1	TGTGCCAGCAGCCCCGGGACAGTCGTTACAGATACGCAGTATTTT	CASSPGTVVTDTQYF
TRBV6-6	NA	TRBJ1-3	NA	TGTGCCAGCAGTTACACGAGCTCTGGAAACACCATATATTTT	CASSYTSSGNTIYF
TRBV6-5	NA	TRBJ2-7	TRBD1	TGTGCCAGCAGGGCGGACAGGGACGCCTACGAGCAGTACTTC	CASRADRDAYEQYF
TRBV7-9	NA	TRBJ2-2	NA	TGTGCCAGCAGCTTAGCCAGGGACACCGGGGAGCTGTTTTTT	CASSLARDTGELFF
TRBV29-1	NA	TRBJ2-1	NA	TGCAGCGCGAACGGAGTCTCCTACAATGAGCAGTTCTTC	CSANGVSYNEQFF
TRBV19	NA	TRBJ1-1	NA	TGTGCCAGTACAGGCAGGTCTGCGCACACTGAAGCTTTCTTT	CASTGRSAHTEAFF
TRBV2	NA	TRBJ1-1	NA	TGTGCCAGCAGACCCGAGGTGAACACTGAAGCTTTCTTT	CASRPEVNTEAFF
TRBV7-9	NA	TRBJ2-2	NA	TGTGCCGGGGGGGCGGTAGCGAACACCGGGGAGCTGTTTTTT	CAGGAVANTGELFF
TRBV4-1	NA	TRBJ1-1	NA	TGCGCCAGCAGCCAAGTTTTCGCTAGGAAGGACACTGAAGCTTTCTTT	CASSQVFARKDTEAFF
TRBV9	NA	TRBJ2-2	TRBD2	TGTGCCAGCAGCGCCCCTCGGGGGGTGGTTACCGGGGAGCTGTTTTTT	CASSAPRGVVTGELFF
TRBV5-6	NA	TRBJ1-2	NA	TGTGCCAGCAGCCTGGGAGGGTCCTATGGCTACACCTTC	CASSLGGSYGYTF
TRBV15	NA	TRBJ1-1	NA	TGTGCCACCAGCAAAGGGGATTCGTGGAACACTGAAGCTTTCTTT	CATSKGDSWNTEAFF
TRBV9	few	TRBJ1-2	TRBD1	TGTGCCAGCAGCGTCTCGACAGGGGTCTATGGCTACACCTTC	CASSVSTGVYGYTF
TRBV5-4	NA	TRBJ1-1	NA	TGTGCCAGCAGCTTGGGTGGGGCACAGGGGAACACTGAAGCTTTCTTT	CASSLGGAQGNTEAFF
TRBV4-3	NA	TRBJ2-5	TRBD2	TGCGCCAGCAGCCAAAGAATAGTAAGCGGGGGGTCCCAAGAGACCCAGTACTTC	CASSQRIVSGGSQETQYF
TRBV11-3	few	TRBJ2-3	NA	TGTGCCAGTCGAGGTACAGATACGCAGTATTTT	CASRGTDTQYF
TRBV6-6	NA	TRBJ1-2	TRBD1	TGTGCCAGCAACTATGACAGGGGCTTTGGCTACACCTTC	CASNYDRGFGYTF
TRBV13	NA	TRBJ2-7	NA	TGTGCCAGCAGCTTAATGTCAGGCCGGGGGACCTACGAGCAGTACTTC	CASSLMSGRGTYEQYF
TRBV7-6	NA	TRBJ2-2	NA	TGTGCCAGCAGCGCCTACAGGGTCGGGGAGCTGTTTTTT	CASSAYRVGELFF
TRBV11-2	NA	TRBJ2-5	TRBD2	TGTGCCAGCAGCTCCGGCGACGGCGGGGGGAAAGAGACCCAGTACTTC	CASSSGDGGGKETQYF
TRBV29-1	NA	TRBJ1-2	NA	TGCAGCGGTACTCTATCTAACTATGGCTACACCTTC	CSGTLSNYGYTF
TRBV18	NA	TRBJ2-3	TRBD2	TGTGCCAGCTCACCCAAGGGACTAGCGGGGGGCTCTAGCACAGATACGCAGTATTTT	CASSPKGLAGGSSTDTQYF
TRBV2	NA	TRBJ1-1	TRBD1	TGTGCCAGCAGCGGACAGGGGGCCACTGAAGCTTTCTTT	CASSGQGATEAFF
TRBV5-1	NA	TRBJ2-3	TRBD1	TGCGCCAGCAGCAATGGACAGGTTGGAGATACGCAGTATTTT	CASSNGQVGDTQYF
TRBV19	NA	TRBJ1-2	NA	TGTGCCAGTAGTATCTCAGGGGCAACTAACTATGGCTACACCTTC	CASSISGATNYGYTF
TRBV7-9	NA	TRBJ2-5	TRBD1	TGTGCCAGCTCGATAGAACGGGGACAGGTTCGCGAGACCCAGTACTTC	CASSIERGQVRETQYF
TRBV5-4	few	TRBJ1-6	NA	TGTGCCAGCAGCTTCGGGACACCCGATAATTCACCCCTCCACTTT	CASSFGTPDNSPLHF
TRBV28	NA	TRBJ1-1	TRBD1	TGTGCCAGCAGAACAATACAGGGGTCATTCACGAACACTGAAGCTTTCTTT	CASRTIQGSFTNTEAFF
TRBV7-3	NA	TRBJ2-3	TRBD1	TGTGCCAGCAGCCCTAGACAGGGGTCAGATACGCAGTATTTT	CASSPRQGSDTQYF
TRBV18	NA	TRBJ2-3	TRBD2	TGTGCCAGCTCTCCTGCGGGGGGGCCTACAGATACGCAGTATTTT	CASSPAGGPTDTQYF
TRBV6-5	NA	TRBJ1-4	TRBD1	TGTGCCAGCAGTTACTCTGGGGCAGGGGGGAATGAAAAACTGTTTTTT	CASSYSGAGGNEKLFF